The 17 T cell receptor beta chains below come from one sample, sequenced in a study of T-cell reconstitution after alpha-beta-depleted transplantation in children (dated by TCRdb to the mid-2010s). The protocol used for the library was PCR. Instrument on record: Illumina HiSeq 2500. TCR library preparation used molecular barcoding, with unique molecular identifiers applied to normalize quantification of the TCRbeta repertoire. TCRdb trimmed public reads at Q25 via fastp, called clones via MiXCR and kept in-frame beta chains. Rows matching on CDR3 protein sequence are summarized as one entry with the most common DNA and genes. This sample is represented by a few hundred thousand distinct CDR3 sequences; 25% to 30% of them were singletons. The ten largest make up 30% to 40% of the sample. In light of the paper, this sample's treatment or condition label describes: allogeneic hematopoietic cell transplantation with graft depleted of TCRalphabeta T cells and CD19 B cells.

The source material was PBMCs, sampled before TCRalphabeta/CD19-depleted stem cell transplant. The receptors were gathered from a boy younger than two with Wiskott-Aldrich syndrome, due to receive a stem cell transplant.

This clonotype was counted a few times. The chain is built from TRBV5-1 and TRBJ1-1; D uncertain. Germline V gene data show CDR1 as SGHRS and CDR2 as YFSETQ. V was shortened by 0 bases and J by 4 bases, with 7 bases between the two germline ends. The CDR3 is 13 amino acids. The CDR3 nucleotides are TGCGCCAGCAGCTTGGCTGGGCTCACTGAAGCTTTCTTT. Protein product: CASSLAGLTEAFF.

The gene calls are TRBV18 and TRBJ2-2, with D maybe TRBD2 (6 bases). Germline V gene lookup returns CDR1 KGHSH and CDR2 LQKENI. Between the trimmed V and J ends, which lost 2 bases and 1 base, there was a span of 8 bases. The CDR3 spans 15 residues. The CDR3 sequence is CASSPGRRNTGELFF. The DNA for the CDR3 is TGTGCCAGCTCACCAGGGAGGAGGAACACCGGGGAGCTGTTTTTT.

This chain uses TRBV3-1 with TRBJ2-7; 13 bases align to TRBD2. Germline CDR1 reads LGHDT; CDR2 reads YNNKEL (reference sequence). The CDR3 is 16 residues long. Trimming cost V 4 bases and J 2 bases; bases outside gene matches: 5. The CDR3: CASSPSTSGRPYEQYF. In DNA form, the CDR3 reads TGTGCCAGCAGCCCCTCGACTAGCGGGAGGCCCTACGAGCAGTACTTC.

The chain recombines TRBV5-1 with TRBJ2-2; 11 positions agree with TRBD2. The V gene's germline CDR1 is SGHRS and CDR2 YFSETQ. This CDR3 comprises 15 residues. V shed 6 bases and J 6 bases; nucleotides not matched to a gene: 7. As DNA, the CDR3 is TGCGCCAGCAACCAACTAGCGGGAGTTTCCGGGGAGCTGTTTTTT. Translating gives CASNQLAGVSGELFF.

J is TRBJ2-7 and V is TRBV20-1; 7 positions agree with TRBD2. The CDR3 has 13 amino acids. Germline assignment: CDR1 DFQATT and CDR2 SNEGSKA (reference sequence). The trim removed 5 bases at V and 2 bases at J, leaving 6 bases unmatched. CDR3: CSALRGGTYEQYF. The CDR3 bases are TGCAGTGCTCTTCGCGGGGGAACCTACGAGCAGTACTTC.

A few counts support this clonotype. V and J are TRBV14 and TRBJ2-1; TRBD2 might be the D (6 bases). Germline CDR1 SGHDN, CDR2 FVKESK. This CDR3 is built from 17 residues. V dropped 3 bases and J dropped 3 bases, with 18 bases sitting between them. The CDR3 coding sequence is TGTGCCAGCAGCCAGGGGGGACTGTCGGGTATCTACAATGAGCAGTTCTTC. Translating gives CASSQGGLSGIYNEQFF.

This clonotype was seen a handful of times. V is TRBV27 and J is TRBJ2-1, with TRBD2 identical over 8 bases. Germline CDR1 reads MNHEY; CDR2 reads SMNVEV (reference sequence). The CDR3 has 17 amino acids. V was pared by 2 bases and J by 5 bases, with 11 bases of the junction left unmatched. The CDR3 loop reads CASSLPRLAGPNNEQFF. CDR3 DNA sequence: TGTGCCAGCAGTTTACCCCGGTTAGCGGGGCCAAACAATGAGCAGTTCTTC.

This chain joins TRBV5-1 and TRBJ2-5, with D hard to call. Germline CDR1 SGHRS, CDR2 YFSETQ. The CDR3 loop spans 12 amino acids. Trimming removed 4 bases from V and 1 base from J, with 5 bases in between. The CDR3 sequence is CASSKTQETQYF. DNA of the CDR3: TGCGCCAGCAGCAAGACCCAAGAGACCCAGTACTTC.

The chain links TRBV10-3 to TRBJ2-1; 8 bases are shared with TRBD2. V shed 5 bases and J 2 bases; nucleotides not matched to a gene: 5. The germline gives CDR1 ENHRY, CDR2 SYGVKD. This CDR3 is built from 15 residues. The CDR3 reads CAISRREAPYNEQFF. In DNA, the CDR3 is TGTGCCATCAGTAGGCGGGAGGCCCCCTACAATGAGCAGTTCTTC.

This chain connects TRBV14 to TRBJ1-3; 9 positions match TRBD1. CDR3 length equals 15 residues. Looked up from germline, CDR1 is SGHDN and CDR2 is FVKESK. Trimming removed 3 bases from V and 2 bases from J; junction bases left unmatched: 2. CDR3 amino acids: CASSQRTGAGNTIYF. The CDR3, as DNA: TGTGCCAGCAGCCAGCGGACAGGGGCTGGAAACACCATATATTTT.

This clonotype was seen a few times. The J gene is TRBJ2-5, the V gene TRBV10-3; TRBD1 matches 10 bases. The CDR3 is 15 amino acids. V dropped 5 bases and J dropped 5; count of bases not matched to a gene: 8. Germline V lookup: CDR1 ENHRY, CDR2 SYGVKD. CDR3 residues: CAISSRQGAWETQYF. CDR3 coding DNA: TGTGCCATCAGTAGTCGACAGGGGGCGTGGGAGACCCAGTACTTC.

The V call is TRBV7-9, the J call TRBJ2-7, with 8 bases fitting TRBD1. The germline V gene has CDR1 SEHNR and CDR2 FQNEAQ (reference sequence). The length of the CDR3 is 13 residues. Germline trimming cut 7 bases from V and 5 bases from J; bases unmatched to any gene: 7. CDR3 nucleotide sequence: TGTGCCAGCACCTCAGGGGGCATCAACGAGCAGTACTTC. The encoded protein is CASTSGGINEQYF.

The chain recombines TRBV5-1 with TRBJ2-1, with 9 bases identical to TRBD2. The CDR3 loop spans 15 amino acids. Trimming took 0 bases from V and 9 from J; bases not matched to a gene: 7. From germline, CDR1 is SGHRS and CDR2 YFSETQ. CDR3 DNA sequence: TGCGCCAGCAGCTTGGAGGGCGGGAGGGCTAGTGAGCAGTTCTTC. Protein product: CASSLEGGRASEQFF. Variable domain in full (rest from reference TRBV5-1 and TRBJ2-1): KAGVTQTPRYLIKTRGQQVTLSCSPISGHRSVSWYQQTPGQGLQFLFEYFSETQRNKGNFPGRFSGRQFSNSRSEMNVSTLELGDSALYLCASSLEGGRASEQFFGPGTRLTVL.

This chain connects TRBV5-1 to TRBJ2-1, with D possibly matching TRBD2 (6 bases). Between the trimmed V and J ends, which lost 3 bases and 6 bases, there was a span of 13 bases. Germline CDR1 reads SGHRS; CDR2 reads YFSETQ. The length of the CDR3 is 14 residues. Here the CDR3 reads CASSSSGTLNEQFF. The DNA of the CDR3 is TGCGCCAGCAGCTCCTCCGGGACTCTCAATGAGCAGTTCTTC.

The chain recombines TRBV10-3 with TRBJ2-7, with D hard to call. This CDR3 is built from 10 residues. Germline CDR1 and CDR2: ENHRY and SYGVKD. Trimming left V 9 bases short and J 9 bases short, with 12 bases between. CDR3 region: CAMIEDVQYF. The DNA for the CDR3 is TGTGCCATGATCGAGGACGTGCAGTACTTC.

The chain combines TRBV9 with TRBJ2-1, with D maybe TRBD2 (6 bases). V was trimmed by 0 bases and J by 2 bases, leaving 9 bases between them. The CDR3 is 15 amino acids. CDR1 and CDR2 (germline): SGDLS, YYNGEE. For the CDR3, the DNA is TGTGCCAGCAGCGTAGGACTAGGCCCCTACAATGAGCAGTTCTTC. The encoded protein is CASSVGLGPYNEQFF. Based on the CDR3 plus reference TRBV9 and TRBJ2-1, the full variable domain is DSGVTQTPKHLITATGQRVTLRCSPRSGDLSVYWYQQSLDQGLQFLIQYYNGEERAKGNILERFSAQQFPDLHSELNLSSLELGDSALYFCASSVGLGPYNEQFFGPGTRLTVL.

This clonotype came up a few times. The junction departs from germline at one end; a sequencing error may be responsible. The rearrangement links TRBV6-1 to TRBJ2-7; 7 positions match TRBD2. Per the germline V gene, CDR1 is MNHNS and CDR2 is SASEGT. This CDR3 contains 13 residues. The CDR3 region is CASRASGYYEQYF. CDR3 nucleotides: TGTGCTAGCAGAGCTAGCGGTTACTACGAGCAGTACTTC.